This T cell receptor beta chain is from a study of tumor-infiltrating lymphocytes in localized non-small cell lung cancer. This clone was counted only a few times. Antigen unknown. CDR1 and CDR2 from the germline V gene are SGHKS and YYEKEE (reference sequence). The CDR3 is 15 amino acids. The junction had 4 bases not matched to a gene; V was cut back by 2 bases and J by 0 bases. Clones were sequenced by immunoSEQ multiplex PCR, and TCRdb holds only the in-frame ones, with some missing. The table includes some 14,000 clones, around 68% detected once. Study-level findings and limits: Available tissue quantity limited TCR sequencing to a patient subset.

This sequence joins TRBV5-5 and TRBJ2-7; TRBD1 matches 8 bases. This receptor was taken from a human donor with non-small cell lung cancer. Sequencing was performed on lung tumor tissue. The DNA for the CDR3 is TGTGCCAGCAGCTTCGGGACAGGCGTCTCCTACGAGCAGTACTTC. Amino acid sequence: CASSFGTGVSYEQYF. The whole variable domain, remainder taken from reference TRBV5-5 and TRBJ2-7, is DAGVTQSPTHLIKTRGQQVTLRCSPISGHKSVSWYQQVLGQGPQFIFQYYEKEERGRGNFPDRFSARQFPNYSSELNVNALLLGDSALYLCASSFGTGVSYEQYFGPGTRLTVT.